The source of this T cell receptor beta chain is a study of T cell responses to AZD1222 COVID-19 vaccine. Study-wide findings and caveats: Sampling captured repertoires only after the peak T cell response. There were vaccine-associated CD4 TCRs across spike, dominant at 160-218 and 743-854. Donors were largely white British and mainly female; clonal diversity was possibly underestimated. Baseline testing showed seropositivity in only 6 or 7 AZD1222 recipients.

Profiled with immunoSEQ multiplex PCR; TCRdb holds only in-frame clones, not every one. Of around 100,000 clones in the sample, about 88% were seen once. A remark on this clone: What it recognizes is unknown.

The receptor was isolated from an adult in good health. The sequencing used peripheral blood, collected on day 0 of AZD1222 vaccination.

The CDR3, as DNA: TGTGCCAGCAGTTCCCCACAGGGGGGATCCTACGAGCAGTACTTC. Its translation: CASSSPQGGSYEQYF. V and J are TRBV28 and TRBJ2-7; 8 bases match TRBD1. Looked up from germline, CDR1 is MDHEN and CDR2 is SYDVKM. J lost 1 base, V lost 4 bases, and 6 bases had no gene match. This CDR3 comprises 15 residues.